This passage covers 6 T cell receptor beta chains from one sample sequenced in a study of early T cells in non-severe SARS-CoV-2 infection. In TCRdb, the 5' RACE reads were re-called with MiXCR into one record per CDR3 protein. The table has about 67,000 distinct CDR3 sequences, about 9.9% seen once; the top ten hold 3.5% to 4%. Specimen: whole blood. The receptor source for this set is an adult who was a healthcare worker with PCR-confirmed SARS-CoV-2 infection or an uninfected control (not recorded which).

There are a few counts of this clonotype. One end of the junction does not line up with germline, which may come from a read error. The chain couples TRBV12-5 to TRBJ2-5; no clear D. Germline assignment: CDR1 LGHNT and CDR2 FRNRAP. The CDR3 has 15 residues. This chain's CDR3 is CASGLPLRDAEAQYF. DNA for the CDR3: TGTGCTAGTGGTTTGCCACTTAGAGACGCAGAGGCCCAGTACTTC.

The chain joins TRBV20-1 to TRBJ1-1, with D perhaps TRBD1 (6 bases). This CDR3 is 14 amino acids long. The V gene lost 0 bases and the J gene lost 6 bases, with 14 bases spanning the gap. The germline gives CDR1 DFQATT, CDR2 SNEGSKA (reference sequence). The CDR3 loop reads CSARDERGRAEAFF. The CDR3 coding sequence is TGCAGTGCTAGAGATGAAAGGGGGAGGGCTGAAGCTTTCTTT.

This clonotype was picked up a small number of times. This rearrangement joins TRBV12-3 or TRBV12-4 to TRBJ2-4; 8 nucleotides agree with TRBD2. This CDR3 contains 15 residues. With 3 bases clipped from V and 2 bases from J, the junction kept 3 bases outside the gene matches. In DNA form, the CDR3 reads TGTGCCAGCAGTTTTCGGGGGGGACCCAAAAACATTCAGTACTTC. Its translation: CASSFRGGPKNIQYF.

The CDR3 loop reads CASSQVEGAKNIQYF. As DNA, the CDR3 is TGTGCCAGCAGCCAAGTAGAGGGCGCCAAAAACATTCAGTACTTC. The chain recombines TRBV3-1 with TRBJ2-4, with a tentative D call TRBD2 (5 bases). The CDR3 is 15 residues long. V dropped 1 base and J dropped 1 base, with 8 bases sitting between them. Germline V gene sequence: CDR1 LGHDT, CDR2 YNNKEL (reference sequence).

At least ten counts were recorded for this clonotype. The V call is TRBV3-1, the J call TRBJ1-1, with TRBD1 matching 7 bases. This CDR3 is 15 amino acids long. Germline CDR1 and CDR2: LGHDT and YNNKEL (reference sequence). V shed 4 bases and J 4 bases; nucleotides not matched to a gene: 9. The chain's CDR3 is CASSPRQGGGTEAFF. The CDR3 DNA is TGTGCCAGCAGCCCGCGACAGGGAGGGGGCACTGAAGCTTTCTTT.

The chain is built from TRBV30 and TRBJ2-7; possible D gene TRBD2, 5 bases. Looked up from germline, CDR1 is GTSNPN and CDR2 is SVGIG (reference sequence). V lost 3 bases and J lost 2, with 14 bases in between. The CDR3 is 14 amino acids. CDR3 region: CAWRRGLLPYEQYF. The DNA of the CDR3 is TGTGCCTGGAGGCGAGGGCTTCTCCCCTACGAGCAGTACTTC.